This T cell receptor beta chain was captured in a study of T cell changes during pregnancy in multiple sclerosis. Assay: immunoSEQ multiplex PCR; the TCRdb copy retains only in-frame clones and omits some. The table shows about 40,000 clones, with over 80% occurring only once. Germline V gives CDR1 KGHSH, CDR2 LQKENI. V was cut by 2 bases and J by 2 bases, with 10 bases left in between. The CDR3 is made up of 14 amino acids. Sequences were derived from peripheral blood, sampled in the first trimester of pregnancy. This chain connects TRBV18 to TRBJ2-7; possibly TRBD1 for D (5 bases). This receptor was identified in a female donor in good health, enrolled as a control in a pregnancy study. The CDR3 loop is CASSPDRKTYEQYF. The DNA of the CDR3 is TGTGCCAGCTCACCAGACAGAAAAACCTACGAGCAGTACTTC.